Sequencing of this T cell receptor beta chain was carried out in a study of identical twins. The length of the CDR3 is 16 residues. Germline V gene data show CDR1 as SGHVS and CDR2 as FQNEAQ. V lost 2 bases and J lost 15; bases outside the gene matches: 18. Using its own MiXCR run on the 5' RACE reads, TCRdb lists one record per CDR3 protein. The table shows a few hundred thousand distinct CDR3 sequences, with approximately 13% occurring only once. In addition, the sample was reused for a study of yellow fever vaccine responses in identical twins.

Sequenced input: CD8+ T cells sorted from blood. The chain combines TRBV7-8 with TRBJ2-1, with 8 nucleotides matching TRBD2. The clonotype comes from a woman between 18 and 29 years old in good health. In nucleotides, the CDR3 is TGTGCCAGCAGCTTAAGATGGACTAGCTCTTTTGAGTCTCGGTTCTTC. Translation gives CASSLRWTSSFESRFF.